The 6 T cell receptor beta chains below were found in one sample sequenced in a study of neurological immune-mediated disorders. TCRdb reanalysed the 5' RACE reads using MiXCR and keeps one entry per CDR3 protein. The sample has some 53,000 distinct CDR3 sequences, over 15% seen once. Material: PBMCs. The receptors shown here come from a man between 60 and 75 years old in good health.

This clonotype was observed many times. The rearrangement links TRBV2 to TRBJ2-2; no clear D gene. The CDR3 is 12 amino acids. Trimming removed 4 bases from V and 3 bases from J, with 3 bases in between. Germline V gene sequence: CDR1 SNHLY, CDR2 FYNNEI. CDR3 sequence reads: CASSVDTGELFF. For the CDR3, the DNA is TGTGCCAGCAGTGTCGACACCGGGGAGCTGTTTTTT.

The chain combines TRBV2 with TRBJ1-5; no firm D call. CDR1 is SNHLY and CDR2 is FYNNEI in the germline V gene. There are 14 residues in the CDR3. V was clipped by 2 bases and J by 5 bases, with 10 bases between them. The CDR3 DNA sequence: TGTGCCAGCAGTGAAACGCAGCAATATCAGCCCCAGCATTTT. It encodes CASSETQQYQPQHF.

This clonotype was seen repeatedly, ten times or more. V and J are TRBV7-2 and TRBJ2-7; 8 bases agree with TRBD2. Germline loops: CDR1 SGHTA, CDR2 FQGNSA. V lost 5 bases to trimming and J lost 4 bases; unmatched junction nucleotides: 13. The CDR3 has 16 residues. CDR3 nucleotides: TGTGCCAGCAGCCCCCGGGGGGGGGCCGGATTATACGAGCAGTACTTC. Translating gives CASSPRGGAGLYEQYF.

This clonotype was found a few times. The J gene is TRBJ2-5, the V gene TRBV7-6; D call uncertain. CDR1 and CDR2 (germline): SGHVS, FNYEAQ. This CDR3 region has 14 residues. Between the trimmed V and J ends, which lost 0 bases and 2 bases, there was a span of 7 bases. CDR3 sequence (DNA): TGTGCCAGCAGCTTAGCGGCCTATCAAGAGACCCAGTACTTC. It specifies CASSLAAYQETQYF.

This clonotype appeared many times. The chain is built from TRBV6-1 and TRBJ2-1, with 10 bases aligning to TRBD2. The V gene end was trimmed by 5 bases and the J gene end by 8 bases; junction bases not matched to a gene: 3. Per the germline V gene, CDR1 is MNHNS and CDR2 is SASEGT. The CDR3 has 13 residues. The CDR3 DNA follows: TGTGCCAGCAGTCCTAGCGGGAGCGATGAGCAGTTCTTC. It encodes CASSPSGSDEQFF.

This clonotype appeared many times. J is TRBJ1-2 and V is TRBV27; possibly TRBD1 for D (5 bases). The length of the CDR3 is 13 residues. Trimming stripped 5 bases from V and 11 bases from J, with 18 bases between. Germline V CDR1 and CDR2: MNHEY, SMNVEV (reference sequence). CDR3 sequence: CASSPSRMGGYTF. CDR3 coding DNA: TGTGCCAGCAGTCCCTCGAGGATGGGGGGGTACACCTTC.